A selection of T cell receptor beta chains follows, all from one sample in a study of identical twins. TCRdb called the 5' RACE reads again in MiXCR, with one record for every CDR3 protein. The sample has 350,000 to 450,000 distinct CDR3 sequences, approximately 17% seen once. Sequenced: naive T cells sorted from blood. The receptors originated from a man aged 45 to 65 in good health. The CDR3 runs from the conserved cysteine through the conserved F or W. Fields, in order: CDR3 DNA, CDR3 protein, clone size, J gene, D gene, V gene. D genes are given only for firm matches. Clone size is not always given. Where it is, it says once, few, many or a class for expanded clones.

CDR3nt: TGTGCCAGTACAGACAGGGGCAATGAGCAGTTCTTC
CDR3aa: CASTDRGNEQFF
abundance: -
j_gene: TRBJ2-1
d_gene: TRBD1
v_gene: TRBV19

CDR3nt: TGCGCCAGCAGCTTGGCCTCAGGGCAAGAGACCCAGTACTTC
CDR3aa: CASSLASGQETQYF
abundance: many
j_gene: TRBJ2-5
d_gene: -
v_gene: TRBV5-1

CDR3nt: TGTGCCAGCAGTCAATTAGGAGCGGCAGGATACAATGAGCAGTTCTTC
CDR3aa: CASSQLGAAGYNEQFF
abundance: many
j_gene: TRBJ2-1
d_gene: -
v_gene: TRBV27

CDR3nt: TGTGCCAGCAGCCCTCGGATGGGACTCTCCTACGAGCAGTACTTC
CDR3aa: CASSPRMGLSYEQYF
abundance: many
j_gene: TRBJ2-7
d_gene: -
v_gene: TRBV7-7

CDR3nt: TGTGCCAGCAGTCGTACAGGGCATTCCTACAATGAGCAGTTCTTC
CDR3aa: CASSRTGHSYNEQFF
abundance: -
j_gene: TRBJ2-1
d_gene: -
v_gene: TRBV12-3/TRBV12-4

CDR3nt: TGTGCCAGCAGCTTGGCAGGGAGGATGAACACTGAAGCTTTCTTT
CDR3aa: CASSLAGRMNTEAFF
abundance: few
j_gene: TRBJ1-1
d_gene: -
v_gene: TRBV5-4

CDR3nt: TGTGCCAGCAGTTGGGGACTAACTTACGAGCAGTACTTC
CDR3aa: CASSWGLTYEQYF
abundance: -
j_gene: TRBJ2-7
d_gene: TRBD2
v_gene: TRBV6-2/TRBV6-3

CDR3nt: TGTGCCAGCAGCCTCCGACTGCACGATGAGCAGTTCTTC
CDR3aa: CASSLRLHDEQFF
abundance: -
j_gene: TRBJ2-1
d_gene: -
v_gene: TRBV11-3

CDR3nt: TGCGCCAGCAGCTTGGCCGGACAGGTCTATTCACCCCTCCACTTT
CDR3aa: CASSLAGQVYSPLHF
abundance: -
j_gene: TRBJ1-6
d_gene: TRBD1
v_gene: TRBV5-1

CDR3nt: TGTGCCAGCAGCTTCCAAAGCACAGATACGCAGTATTTT
CDR3aa: CASSFQSTDTQYF
abundance: -
j_gene: TRBJ2-3
d_gene: -
v_gene: TRBV5-6

CDR3nt: TGCGCCAGCAGCCCCTCGTGGGATGAGGGGTCCTACAATGAGCAGTTCTTC
CDR3aa: CASSPSWDEGSYNEQFF
abundance: few
j_gene: TRBJ2-1
d_gene: -
v_gene: TRBV4-3

CDR3nt: TGTGCCAGCAGCCAAGAATGGGGCGGGAGCTCCTACAATGAGCAGTTCTTC
CDR3aa: CASSQEWGGSSYNEQFF
abundance: many
j_gene: TRBJ2-1
d_gene: TRBD2
v_gene: TRBV4-2

CDR3nt: TGTGCCAGCAGCTCGCAGGACAGGGGGTTTTATGGCTACACCTTC
CDR3aa: CASSSQDRGFYGYTF
abundance: many
j_gene: TRBJ1-2
d_gene: TRBD1
v_gene: TRBV7-9

CDR3nt: TGCAGCGTTGAAGTGAGGGGTCGGTACGAGCAGTACTTC
CDR3aa: CSVEVRGRYEQYF
abundance: many
j_gene: TRBJ2-7
d_gene: -
v_gene: TRBV29-1

CDR3nt: TGTGCCAGCAGTCCTGGGTACTCCTACGAGCAGTACTTC
CDR3aa: CASSPGYSYEQYF
abundance: -
j_gene: TRBJ2-7
d_gene: -
v_gene: TRBV7-2

CDR3nt: TGTGCCAGCAACCGACAGGGGAACACCGGGGAGCTGTTTTTT
CDR3aa: CASNRQGNTGELFF
abundance: many
j_gene: TRBJ2-2
d_gene: TRBD1
v_gene: TRBV7-2

CDR3nt: TGCAGTGCTAATCTAAGGCGGGCAGACACAGATACGCAGTATTTT
CDR3aa: CSANLRRADTDTQYF
abundance: -
j_gene: TRBJ2-3
d_gene: -
v_gene: TRBV20-1

CDR3nt: TGCGCCAGCAGCTTGATGGGGCGAAACAATGAGCAGTTCTTC
CDR3aa: CASSLMGRNNEQFF
abundance: few
j_gene: TRBJ2-1
d_gene: -
v_gene: TRBV5-1

CDR3nt: TGTGCCAGCAGCTTAAAACGGGATACCGGGGAGCTGTTTTTT
CDR3aa: CASSLKRDTGELFF
abundance: -
j_gene: TRBJ2-2
d_gene: -
v_gene: TRBV7-6

CDR3nt: TGTGCCAGCAGCGTACAGGCCGCCCAAGAGACCCAGTACTTC
CDR3aa: CASSVQAAQETQYF
abundance: few
j_gene: TRBJ2-5
d_gene: -
v_gene: TRBV7-2

CDR3nt: TGTGCCAGCAGTTACATGCAGGGGACCTACAATGAGCAGTTCTTC
CDR3aa: CASSYMQGTYNEQFF
abundance: few
j_gene: TRBJ2-1
d_gene: -
v_gene: TRBV6-5

CDR3nt: TGTGCCAGCAGTTACTCGTCCTGGGACAGATTGAGCAATCAGCCCCAGCATTTT
CDR3aa: CASSYSSWDRLSNQPQHF
abundance: few
j_gene: TRBJ1-5
d_gene: TRBD1
v_gene: TRBV6-2/TRBV6-3

CDR3nt: TGTGCCAGCTCACCACGGCAGGGGGACCACAATGAGCAGTTCTTC
CDR3aa: CASSPRQGDHNEQFF
abundance: -
j_gene: TRBJ2-1
d_gene: TRBD1
v_gene: TRBV18

CDR3nt: TGTGCCAGCAGTGAGGGGACAGCTCAGCCCCAGCATTTT
CDR3aa: CASSEGTAQPQHF
abundance: few
j_gene: TRBJ1-5
d_gene: TRBD1
v_gene: TRBV6-1

CDR3nt: TGTGCCAGCTCACCATTGGGTCAGGGGGACTCCTACGAGCAGTACTTC
CDR3aa: CASSPLGQGDSYEQYF
abundance: many
j_gene: TRBJ2-7
d_gene: TRBD1
v_gene: TRBV18

CDR3nt: TGTGCCAGCACCCAGGAAGGGGGCGCGAACACTGAAGCTTTCTTT
CDR3aa: CASTQEGGANTEAFF
abundance: many
j_gene: TRBJ1-1
d_gene: TRBD1
v_gene: TRBV4-2

CDR3nt: TGCAGTGCTAGGCTGACAGGGGGCCGGTACGAGCAGTACTTC
CDR3aa: CSARLTGGRYEQYF
abundance: -
j_gene: TRBJ2-7
d_gene: TRBD1
v_gene: TRBV20-1

CDR3nt: TGCGCCAGCAGTGGAGGCGTCACTGAAGCTTTCTTT
CDR3aa: CASSGGVTEAFF
abundance: few
j_gene: TRBJ1-1
d_gene: -
v_gene: TRBV5-1

CDR3nt: TGTGCCAGCAGTTTAAGGGACAACTATGGCTACACCTTC
CDR3aa: CASSLRDNYGYTF
abundance: many
j_gene: TRBJ1-2
d_gene: -
v_gene: TRBV28

CDR3nt: TGTGCCAGCAGCCCCGTAGCGGGAGGGGAGGAGACCCAGTACTTC
CDR3aa: CASSPVAGGEETQYF
abundance: -
j_gene: TRBJ2-5
d_gene: TRBD2
v_gene: TRBV9

CDR3nt: TGCGCCAGCACCCTTGTGGGCACAGATACGCAGTATTTT
CDR3aa: CASTLVGTDTQYF
abundance: few
j_gene: TRBJ2-3
d_gene: -
v_gene: TRBV5-1

CDR3nt: TGCAGTGCTAGAGATTTAAGGGACAGTGAGTCCACAGATACGCAGTATTTT
CDR3aa: CSARDLRDSESTDTQYF
abundance: many
j_gene: TRBJ2-3
d_gene: TRBD1
v_gene: TRBV20-1

CDR3nt: TGTGCCAGCAGTTTGGGACTCCGTGGCCCCTACAATGAGCAGTTCTTC
CDR3aa: CASSLGLRGPYNEQFF
abundance: few
j_gene: TRBJ2-1
d_gene: -
v_gene: TRBV28

CDR3nt: TGTGCCAGCAGCCTCGACAGCCTCTATGGCTACACCTTC
CDR3aa: CASSLDSLYGYTF
abundance: -
j_gene: TRBJ1-2
d_gene: -
v_gene: TRBV7-9

CDR3nt: TGCGCCAGCAGCTTCCAGAGTGAAGCTTTCTTT
CDR3aa: CASSFQSEAFF
abundance: few
j_gene: TRBJ1-1
d_gene: -
v_gene: TRBV5-1

CDR3nt: TGTGCCAGCAGCTCCCGGACAGGGATCTCTGGAAACACCATATATTTT
CDR3aa: CASSSRTGISGNTIYF
abundance: many
j_gene: TRBJ1-3
d_gene: TRBD1
v_gene: TRBV7-9

CDR3nt: TGCAGTGCTAGAGAGTTTTCGTCGGTGGATCAGCCCCAGCATTTT
CDR3aa: CSAREFSSVDQPQHF
abundance: -
j_gene: TRBJ1-5
d_gene: -
v_gene: TRBV20-1